These 8 T cell receptor beta chains were all obtained from the same sample, sequenced in a study of blood T cell repertoires in COVID-19. TCRdb keeps only in-frame clones here, not all; method: immunoSEQ multiplex PCR. This sample has tens of thousands of clones; about nine tenths occur once, and the top ten carry more than 20%. The specimen was peripheral blood. These receptor sequences come from a woman older than 75 with active or convalescent COVID-19.

This clone was detected only once. This sequence joins TRBV28 and TRBJ2-5; D is uncertain. Germline V lookup: CDR1 MDHEN, CDR2 SYDVKM. There are 15 residues in the CDR3. Trimming stripped 3 bases from V and 0 bases from J, with 11 bases between. Here the CDR3 DNA reads TGTGCCAGCAGTTTCACAAGAGACTACCAAGAGACCCAGTACTTC. This translates into CASSFTRDYQETQYF.

The chain combines TRBV10-3 with TRBJ1-3; 8 bases align to TRBD1. CDR1 is ENHRY, CDR2 SYGVKD, per germline. The CDR3 runs 13 residues. V was clipped by 3 bases and J by 10 bases; unmatched bases: 5. The DNA of the CDR3 is TGTGCCATCAGTGATCGGACAGGGTATACCATATATTTT. Protein: CAISDRTGYTIYF.

This rearrangement joins TRBV12-5 to TRBJ2-1, with D perhaps TRBD2 (6 bases). This CDR3 spans 16 amino acids. Germline-derived CDR1 and CDR2 are LGHNT and FRNRAP. Trimming stripped 0 bases from V and 2 bases from J, with 11 bases between. DNA for the CDR3: TGTGCTAGTGGTTTGGTAATAGGGAGGCCCTACAATGAGCAGTTCTTC. Residues: CASGLVIGRPYNEQFF.

V and J are TRBV9 and TRBJ2-2, with a weak D call TRBD1 (6 bases). This CDR3 region has 16 residues. V was cut by 1 base and J by 4 bases, with 14 bases left in between. Germline V gene lookup returns CDR1 SGDLS and CDR2 YYNGEE. In DNA, the CDR3 is TGTGCCAGCAGCGTAAGGCCAGGGGAGACCACCGGGGAGCTGTTTTTT. This sequence encodes CASSVRPGETTGELFF.

This clone turned up a few times. The chain is built from TRBV5-4 and TRBJ2-3; D is possibly TRBD1 (5 bases). Germline-derived CDR1 and CDR2 are SGHNT and YYREEE (reference sequence). V lost 0 bases, J lost 3 bases, and 8 bases lay in between. The CDR3 has 14 residues. The DNA for the CDR3 is TGTGCCAGCAGCTTGGGACAGAGGACAGATACGCAGTATTTT. Amino acid sequence: CASSLGQRTDTQYF.

V is TRBV6-4 and J is TRBJ1-2, with 9 bases identical to TRBD1. The germline gives CDR1 MRHNA, CDR2 SNTAGT. This CDR3 has 14 residues. After removal of 5 bases from V and 4 bases from J, the junction contained 5 bases not matched to a gene. The CDR3 region is CASSIGTGSYGYTF. As DNA, the CDR3 is TGTGCCAGCAGTATAGGGACAGGGAGCTATGGCTACACCTTC.

This clone showed up just a few times. The chain links TRBV27 to TRBJ2-7; 7 bases line up with TRBD2. This CDR3 comprises 14 residues. Per the germline V gene, CDR1 is MNHEY and CDR2 is SMNVEV (reference sequence). Losses at the gene ends were 4 bases for V and 1 base for J; bases not matched to a gene: 4. DNA for the CDR3: TGTGCCAGCAGTTCCGGGGGGAAATCCTACGAGCAGTACTTC. This codes for CASSSGGKSYEQYF.

The V call is TRBV5-4, the J call TRBJ2-1; possibly TRBD2 for D (5 bases). Germline loops: CDR1 SGHNT, CDR2 YYREEE (reference sequence). Trimming removed 4 bases at V and 8 bases at J, with 19 bases between. CDR3 length: 15 residues. This chain's CDR3 is CASSPWGLGSHEQFF. In nucleotides, the CDR3 is TGTGCCAGCAGCCCCTGGGGTCTGGGGAGTCATGAGCAGTTCTTC.